The following is a TCR beta chain sequence with its context. This record comes from a study of control samples from healthy donors and cancer patients. Sequencing used immunoSEQ multiplex PCR; TCRdb keeps in-frame clones, though not all of them. Among tens of thousands of clones listed, 93% were seen once. The clonotype comes from a woman aged 25-40 years in good health. Sequencing was performed on blood.

The CDR3: CASSQETGPATNEKLFF. CDR3 DNA sequence: TGTGCCAGCAGCCAAGAAACGGGGCCAGCGACTAATGAAAAACTGTTTTTT. This chain uses TRBV3-1 (or the pseudogene TRBV3-2) with TRBJ1-4, with D maybe TRBD1 (5 bases). The CDR3 loop spans 17 amino acids. V was cut by 0 bases and J by 2 bases, with 13 bases left in between. Germline CDR1 and CDR2: LGHDT and YNNKEL (reference sequence).